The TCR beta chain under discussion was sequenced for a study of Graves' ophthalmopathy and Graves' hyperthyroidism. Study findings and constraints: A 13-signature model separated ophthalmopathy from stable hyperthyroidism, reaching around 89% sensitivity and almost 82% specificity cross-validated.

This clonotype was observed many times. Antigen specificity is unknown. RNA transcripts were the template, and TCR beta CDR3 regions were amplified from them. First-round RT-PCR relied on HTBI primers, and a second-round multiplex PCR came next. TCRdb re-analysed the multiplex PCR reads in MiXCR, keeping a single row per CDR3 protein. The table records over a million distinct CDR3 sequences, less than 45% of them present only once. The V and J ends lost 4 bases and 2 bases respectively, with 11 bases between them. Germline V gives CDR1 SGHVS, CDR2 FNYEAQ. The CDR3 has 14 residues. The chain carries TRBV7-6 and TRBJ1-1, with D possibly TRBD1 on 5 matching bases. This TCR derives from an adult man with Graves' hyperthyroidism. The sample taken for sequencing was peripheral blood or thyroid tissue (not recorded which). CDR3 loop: CASSYPTANTEAFF. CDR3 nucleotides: TGTGCCAGCAGCTACCCGACAGCAAACACTGAAGCTTTCTTT. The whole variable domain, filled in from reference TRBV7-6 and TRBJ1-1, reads GAGVSQSPRYKVTKRGQDVALRCDPISGHVSLYWYRQALGQGPEFLTYFNYEAQQDKSGLPNDRFSAERPEGSISTLTIQRTEQRDSAMYRCASSYPTANTEAFFGQGTRLTVV.